This is a list of T cell receptor beta chains from one sample in a study of long-term antiretroviral therapy in people with HIV. TCRdb's table, derived via immunoSEQ multiplex PCR, lists solely in-frame clones and lacks some. The data contain some 18,000 clones, around 81% of them singletons. Source: unsorted PBMCs, taken 0.1 years before starting antiretroviral therapy. The receptors here all came from a man younger than 35 with HIV. CDR3s include the opening cysteine and the closing phenylalanine or tryptophan. A D gene is named only where the DNA matches it firmly. The size entry is marked missing in some rows and otherwise reads once, few, many or a size class.

V gene,clone size,D gene,J gene,CDR3 DNA,CDR3 protein
TRBV5-4,once,TRBD2,TRBJ2-1,TGTGCCAGCTACCCGAGGACGGGAGGCTCCTACAATGAGCAGTTCTTC,CASYPRTGGSYNEQFF
TRBV28,.,.,TRBJ1-5,TGTGCCAGCAGTTTTTCGGGGGAACTCAATCAGCCCCAGCATTTT,CASSFSGELNQPQHF
TRBV7-2,.,TRBD1,TRBJ1-1,TGTGCCAGCAGCTTATATGGACAGGCAAACACTGAAGCTTTCTTT,CASSLYGQANTEAFF
TRBV6-4,.,.,TRBJ2-3,TGTGCCAGCAGTGACTCCGTGAGCACAGATACGCAGTATTTT,CASSDSVSTDTQYF
TRBV4-3,.,.,TRBJ2-5,TGCGCCAGCAGCCAAGTCGCTGGGGGTTACCAAGAGACCCAGTACTTC,CASSQVAGGYQETQYF
TRBV13,.,TRBD1,TRBJ2-7,TGTGCCAGCAGCTCCCGGGACAGGGGGCCGGACGAGCAGTACTTC,CASSSRDRGPDEQYF
TRBV11-3,few,.,TRBJ2-1,TGTGCCAGCAGCCCCGACCGGAGCAATGAGCAGTTCTTC,CASSPDRSNEQFF
TRBV7-3,.,.,TRBJ1-1,TGTGCCAGCAGCTTTACACGTAACACTGAAGCTTTCTTT,CASSFTRNTEAFF
TRBV4-1,.,TRBD1,TRBJ2-7,TGCGCCAGCAGCCAAGCGCCGGGACAGGCTTACGAGCAGTACTTC,CASSQAPGQAYEQYF
TRBV28,.,TRBD1,TRBJ1-1,TGTGCCAGCAAACCTATGACAGGGCGACAGACTGAAGCTTTCTTT,CASKPMTGRQTEAFF
TRBV20-1,.,.,TRBJ2-2,TGCAGTGCTAGTCCAACCGGGGAGCTGTTTTTT,CSASPTGELFF
TRBV7-9,.,TRBD2,TRBJ2-1,TGTGCCAGCAGCCGGGGGGGTTATGGGGACAATGAGCAGTTCTTC,CASSRGGYGDNEQFF
TRBV6-6,.,.,TRBJ2-7,TGTGCCAGCAGCCATCCGGACAGGAGGGCCTACGAGCAGTACTTC,CASSHPDRRAYEQYF
TRBV18,.,.,TRBJ2-1,TGTGCCAGCTCACCAGTCCTAAGCTCCTACAATGAGCAGTTCTTC,CASSPVLSSYNEQFF
TRBV9,.,.,TRBJ2-7,TGTGCCAGTCAAAGGGCCCCTTCCGGGGGCGAGCAGTACTTC,CASQRAPSGGEQYF
TRBV4-3,few,TRBD2,TRBJ2-7,TGCGCCAGCAGCCAAGTAGTCAGCGGGGGGCCCTCACGGGAGCAGTACTTC,CASSQVVSGGPSREQYF
TRBV11-2,once,TRBD1,TRBJ2-4,TGTGCCAGCAGCCTCCGACAGGGTACGGTCAAAAACATTCAGTACTTC,CASSLRQGTVKNIQYF
TRBV5-4,.,TRBD1,TRBJ1-2,TGTGCCAGCAGCGACACAGGGGCACTTAACTATGGCTACACCTTC,CASSDTGALNYGYTF
TRBV2,.,.,TRBJ1-5,TGTGCCAGCAGTGAGGGGAGGGCTGGAAGTTATAGCAATCAGCCCCAGCATTTT,CASSEGRAGSYSNQPQHF
TRBV4-3,.,.,TRBJ1-4,TGCGCCAGCAGCCAAGATTGGCAGTCTAATGAAAAACTGTTTTTT,CASSQDWQSNEKLFF
TRBV7-9,.,.,TRBJ1-2,TGTGCCAGCAGCTTGTTAAGGGCTCCCTATGGCTACACCTTC,CASSLLRAPYGYTF
TRBV7-3,.,TRBD2,TRBJ2-1,TGTGCCAGCAGCTTGAATAGCGGGGGTTCCTACAATGAGCAGTTCTTC,CASSLNSGGSYNEQFF
TRBV7-9,few,.,TRBJ1-6,TGTGCCAGCAGCGAGTGGAGGGGCAATAATTCACCCCTCCACTTT,CASSEWRGNNSPLHF
TRBV18,.,.,TRBJ2-1,TGTGCCAGCTCACCACCGGGGGCTGGGGTCTACAATGAGCAGTTCTTC,CASSPPGAGVYNEQFF
TRBV5-6,few,.,TRBJ1-1,TGTGCCAGCAGCAGGGTTGTGAACACTGAAGCTTTCTTT,CASSRVVNTEAFF
TRBV15,.,TRBD1,TRBJ2-7,TGTGCCACCAGCCTGAGACAGGGGGGCGAGCAGTACTTC,CATSLRQGGEQYF
TRBV7-2,.,.,TRBJ1-2,TGTGCCAGCCAGAACGGGGGGTTAGGCTACACCTTC,CASQNGGLGYTF
TRBV6-6,.,.,TRBJ2-5,TGTGCCAGCAGCTGGGGCCGTGAGACCCAGTACTTC,CASSWGRETQYF
TRBV10-3,.,TRBD1,TRBJ2-7,TGTGCCATCAGTGAGCCTCGTACAGGGGCAGTGGACGAGCAGTACTTC,CAISEPRTGAVDEQYF
TRBV19,.,.,TRBJ2-5,TGTGCCAGTAGTATATCGGGGCCCTCCCTCCAAGAGACCCAGTACTTC,CASSISGPSLQETQYF
TRBV5-1,.,TRBD1,TRBJ2-7,TGCGCCAGCAGCTCTGATGCAGGGGGTCGGGACGAGCAGTACTTC,CASSSDAGGRDEQYF
TRBV7-9,few,TRBD1,TRBJ1-3,TGTGCCAGCAGCTCCCGGGACAGTTACCTTGCCGGAAACACCATATATTTT,CASSSRDSYLAGNTIYF
TRBV5-1,once,.,TRBJ2-3,TGCGCCAGCAGCCCTCAGACCAGCACAGATACGCAGTATTTT,CASSPQTSTDTQYF
TRBV7-9,few,TRBD1,TRBJ1-2,TGTGCCAGCGAGGGGACAGGGTATGGCTACACCTTC,CASEGTGYGYTF
TRBV28,few,.,TRBJ2-5,TGTGCCAGCAGTTTGAGGAAAGGGACCCAGTACTTC,CASSLRKGTQYF
TRBV5-1,.,.,TRBJ1-6,TGCGCCAGCAGCTTGGACCGAAGCTCCTATAATTCACCCCTCCACTTT,CASSLDRSSYNSPLHF
TRBV28,.,TRBD1,TRBJ2-3,TGTGCCAGCAGACCGACAGGGGGCTTGTATACAGATACGCAGTATTTT,CASRPTGGLYTDTQYF
TRBV19,.,.,TRBJ1-5,TGTGCCAGTATAGACGACAAGGGCGGTTTTGGGCATTTT,CASIDDKGGFGHF
TRBV2,.,.,TRBJ1-5,TGTGCCAGCAGTAGGACAGCGTTGCAGCCCCAGCATTTT,CASSRTALQPQHF
TRBV7-9,.,.,TRBJ2-3,TGTGCCAGCAGCTTCACCGGGACAAGCACAGATACGCAGTATTTT,CASSFTGTSTDTQYF
TRBV7-3,once,.,TRBJ2-1,TGTGCCAGCAGCTTAAGGTCCCCCACCCTCTCCTACAATGAGCAGTTCTTC,CASSLRSPTLSYNEQFF
TRBV11-2,.,TRBD1,TRBJ1-1,TGTGCCAGCAGCCCTTTTGGACAGGTGAACACTGAAGCTTTCTTT,CASSPFGQVNTEAFF
TRBV6-5,.,.,TRBJ2-6,TGTGCCAGCAGGGACGGGGCCTCTGGGGCCAACGTCCTGACTTTC,CASRDGASGANVLTF